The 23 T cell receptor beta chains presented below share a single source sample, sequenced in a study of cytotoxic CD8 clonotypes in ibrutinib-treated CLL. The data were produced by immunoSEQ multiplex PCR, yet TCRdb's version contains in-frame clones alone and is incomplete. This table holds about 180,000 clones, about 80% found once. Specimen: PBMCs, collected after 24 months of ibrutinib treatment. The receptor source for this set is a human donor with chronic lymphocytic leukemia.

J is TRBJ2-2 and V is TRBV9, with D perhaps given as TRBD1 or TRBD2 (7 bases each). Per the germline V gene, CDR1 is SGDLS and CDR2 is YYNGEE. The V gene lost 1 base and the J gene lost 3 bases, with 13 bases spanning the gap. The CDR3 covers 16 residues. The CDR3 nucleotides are TGTGCCAGCAGCGTAACGACAGGGAGGGACACCGGGGAGCTGTTTTTT. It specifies CASSVTTGRDTGELFF.

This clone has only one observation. This chain's CDR3 is CASGTGGYEQYF. In nucleotides, the CDR3 is TGTGCCAGTGGGACAGGGGGCTACGAGCAGTACTTC. This sequence joins TRBV6-1 and TRBJ2-7; 11 nucleotides agree with TRBD1. The J segment lost 3 bases and the V segment lost 9 bases, leaving 1 base of the junction unmatched. CDR1 and CDR2 from the germline V gene are MNHNS and SASEGT. The CDR3 runs 12 residues.

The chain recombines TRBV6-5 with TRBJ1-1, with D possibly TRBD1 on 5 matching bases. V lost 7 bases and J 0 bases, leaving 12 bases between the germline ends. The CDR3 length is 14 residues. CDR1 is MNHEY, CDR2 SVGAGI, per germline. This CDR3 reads CASTERGVNTEAFF. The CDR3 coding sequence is TGTGCCAGCACCGAAAGAGGGGTGAACACTGAAGCTTTCTTT.

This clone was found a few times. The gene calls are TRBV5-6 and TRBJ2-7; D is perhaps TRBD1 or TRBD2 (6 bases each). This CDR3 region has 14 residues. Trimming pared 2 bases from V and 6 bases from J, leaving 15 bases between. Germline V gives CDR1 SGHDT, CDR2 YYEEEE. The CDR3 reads CASSFGGKNFEQYF. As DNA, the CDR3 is TGTGCCAGCAGCTTCGGGGGCAAGAATTTCGAGCAGTACTTC.

For the CDR3, the DNA is TGTGCCAGCAGTTACTCAAGAGAAAACGAGCAGTACTTC. This translates into CASSYSRENEQYF. V usage is TRBV6-5 and J usage is TRBJ2-7; D remains ambiguous. Trimming removed 0 bases at V and 5 bases at J, with 8 bases between. This CDR3 contains 13 residues. Germline assignment: CDR1 MNHEY and CDR2 SVGAGI.

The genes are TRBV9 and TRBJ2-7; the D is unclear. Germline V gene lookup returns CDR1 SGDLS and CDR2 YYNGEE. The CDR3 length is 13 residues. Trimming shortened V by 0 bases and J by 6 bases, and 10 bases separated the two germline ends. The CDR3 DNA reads TGTGCCAGCAGCGTAGGGTCAGTGAGCGAGCAGTACTTC. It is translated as CASSVGSVSEQYF.

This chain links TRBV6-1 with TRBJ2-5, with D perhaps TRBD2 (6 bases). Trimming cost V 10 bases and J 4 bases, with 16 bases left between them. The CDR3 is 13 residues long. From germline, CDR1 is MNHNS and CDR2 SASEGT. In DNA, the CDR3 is TGTGCCACCCGCTTCGGCGGGGCAGAGACCCAGTACTTC. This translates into CATRFGGAETQYF.

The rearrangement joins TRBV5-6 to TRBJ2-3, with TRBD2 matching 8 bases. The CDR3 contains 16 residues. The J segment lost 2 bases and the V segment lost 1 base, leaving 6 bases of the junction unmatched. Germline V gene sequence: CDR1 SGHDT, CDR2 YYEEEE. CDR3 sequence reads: CASSLISGANTDTQYF. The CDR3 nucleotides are TGTGCCAGCAGCTTGATTAGCGGGGCCAACACAGATACGCAGTATTTT.

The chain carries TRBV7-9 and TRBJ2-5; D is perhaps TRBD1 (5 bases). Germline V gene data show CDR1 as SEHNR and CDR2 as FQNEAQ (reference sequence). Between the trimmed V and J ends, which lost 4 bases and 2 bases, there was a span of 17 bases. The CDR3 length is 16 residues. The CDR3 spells CASSSLDSSPQETQYF. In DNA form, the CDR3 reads TGTGCCAGCAGCTCGCTCGACAGTTCCCCTCAAGAGACCCAGTACTTC.

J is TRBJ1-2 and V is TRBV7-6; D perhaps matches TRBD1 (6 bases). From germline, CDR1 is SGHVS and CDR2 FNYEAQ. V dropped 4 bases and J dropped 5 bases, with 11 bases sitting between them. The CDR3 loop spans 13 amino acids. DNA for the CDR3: TGTGCCAGCAGCTCCGCCGGACAGTATGGCTACACCTTC. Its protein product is CASSSAGQYGYTF.

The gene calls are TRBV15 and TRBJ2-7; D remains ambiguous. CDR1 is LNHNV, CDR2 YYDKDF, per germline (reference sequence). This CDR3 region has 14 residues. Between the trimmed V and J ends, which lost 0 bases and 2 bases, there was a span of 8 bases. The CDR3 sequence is CATSRDIGTYEQYF. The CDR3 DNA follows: TGTGCCACCAGCAGAGATATCGGCACCTACGAGCAGTACTTC.

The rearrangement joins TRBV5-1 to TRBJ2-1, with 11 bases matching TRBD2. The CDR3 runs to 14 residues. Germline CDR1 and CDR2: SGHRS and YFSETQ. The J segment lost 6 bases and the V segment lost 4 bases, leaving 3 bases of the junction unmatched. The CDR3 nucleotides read TGCGCCAGCAGCGATAGCGGGAGGGCCAATGAGCAGTTCTTC. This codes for CASSDSGRANEQFF.

The DNA for the CDR3 is TGTGCCAGCAGTGAGCCGAGGGTATCCACTGAAGCTTTCTTT. Translating it yields CASSEPRVSTEAFF. V gene TRBV6-1 combines with J gene TRBJ1-1, with no clear D. Trimming removed 3 bases at V and 4 bases at J, with 12 bases between. The length of the CDR3 is 14 residues. The germline CDR1 and CDR2 sequences are MNHNS and SASEGT.

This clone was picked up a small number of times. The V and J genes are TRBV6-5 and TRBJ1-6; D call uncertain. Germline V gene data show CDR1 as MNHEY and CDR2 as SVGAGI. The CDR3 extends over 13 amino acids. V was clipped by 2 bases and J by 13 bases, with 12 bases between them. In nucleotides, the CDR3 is TGTGCCAGCAGTTACAGCCACGGGGATCCCCTCCACTTT. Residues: CASSYSHGDPLHF.

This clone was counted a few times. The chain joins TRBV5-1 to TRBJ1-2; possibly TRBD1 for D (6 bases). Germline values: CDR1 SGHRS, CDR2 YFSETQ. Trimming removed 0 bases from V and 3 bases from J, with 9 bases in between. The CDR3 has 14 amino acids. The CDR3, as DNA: TGCGCCAGCAGCTTGGGCTACAGGGACTATGGCTACACCTTC. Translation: CASSLGYRDYGYTF.

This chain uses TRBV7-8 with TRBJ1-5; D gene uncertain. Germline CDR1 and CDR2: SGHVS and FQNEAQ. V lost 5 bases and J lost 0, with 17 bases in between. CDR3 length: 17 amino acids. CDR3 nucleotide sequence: TGTGCCAGCAGCCATATCGACGATGGCTATAGCAATCAGCCCCAGCATTTT. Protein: CASSHIDDGYSNQPQHF.

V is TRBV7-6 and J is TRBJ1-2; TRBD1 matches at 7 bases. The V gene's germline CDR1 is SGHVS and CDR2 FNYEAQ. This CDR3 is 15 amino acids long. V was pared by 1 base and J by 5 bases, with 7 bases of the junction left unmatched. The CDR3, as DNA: TGTGCCAGCAGCTTAGGCCCAACAGGGGAGTATGGCTACACCTTC. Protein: CASSLGPTGEYGYTF.

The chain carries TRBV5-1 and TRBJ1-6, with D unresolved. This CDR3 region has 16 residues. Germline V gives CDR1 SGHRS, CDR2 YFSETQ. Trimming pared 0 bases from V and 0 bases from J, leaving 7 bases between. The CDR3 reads CASSLVEPSYNSPLHF. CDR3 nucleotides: TGCGCCAGCAGCTTGGTGGAACCCTCCTATAATTCACCCCTCCACTTT.

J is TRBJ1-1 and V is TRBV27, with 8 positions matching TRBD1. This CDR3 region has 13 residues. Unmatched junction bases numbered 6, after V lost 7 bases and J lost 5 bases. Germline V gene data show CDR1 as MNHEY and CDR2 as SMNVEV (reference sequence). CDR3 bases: TGTGCCAGCATAAGACAGGGGAGGACTGAAGCTTTCTTT. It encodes CASIRQGRTEAFF.

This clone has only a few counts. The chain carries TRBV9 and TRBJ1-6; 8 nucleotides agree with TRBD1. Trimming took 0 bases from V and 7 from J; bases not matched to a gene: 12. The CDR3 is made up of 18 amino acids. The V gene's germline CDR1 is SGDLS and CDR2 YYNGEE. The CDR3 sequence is CASSVAPRTGTPNSPLHF. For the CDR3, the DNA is TGTGCCAGCAGCGTAGCCCCGCGGACAGGGACCCCAAATTCACCCCTCCACTTT.

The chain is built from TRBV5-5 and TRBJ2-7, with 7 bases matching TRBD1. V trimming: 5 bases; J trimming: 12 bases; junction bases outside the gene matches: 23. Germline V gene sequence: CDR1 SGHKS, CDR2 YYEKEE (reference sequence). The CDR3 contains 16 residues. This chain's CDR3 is CASRANRGIRAYQWYF. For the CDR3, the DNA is TGTGCCAGCAGGGCTAACAGGGGAATCAGGGCCTATCAGTGGTACTTC.

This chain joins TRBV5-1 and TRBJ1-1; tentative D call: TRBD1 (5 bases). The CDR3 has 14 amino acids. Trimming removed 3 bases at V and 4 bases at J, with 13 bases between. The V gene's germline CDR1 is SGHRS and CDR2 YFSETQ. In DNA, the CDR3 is TGCGCCAGCAGCTGGGGGAGGGGCGGCACTGAAGCTTTCTTT. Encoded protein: CASSWGRGGTEAFF.

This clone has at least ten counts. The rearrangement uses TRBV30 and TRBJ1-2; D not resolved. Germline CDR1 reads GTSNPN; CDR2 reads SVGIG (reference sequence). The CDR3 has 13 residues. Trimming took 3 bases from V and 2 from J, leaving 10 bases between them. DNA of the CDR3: TGTGCCTGGAGAGACACGAGGAACTATGGCTACACCTTC. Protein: CAWRDTRNYGYTF.